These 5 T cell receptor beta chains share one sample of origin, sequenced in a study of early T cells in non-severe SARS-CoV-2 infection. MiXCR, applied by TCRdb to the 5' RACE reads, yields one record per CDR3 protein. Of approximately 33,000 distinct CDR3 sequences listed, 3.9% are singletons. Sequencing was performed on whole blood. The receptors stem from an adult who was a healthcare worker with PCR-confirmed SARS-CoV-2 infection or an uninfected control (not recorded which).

The DNA of the CDR3 is TGTGCCAGCAGCGACCGGGACGGCCACTCTGGGGCCAACGTCCTGACTTTC. Protein: CASSDRDGHSGANVLTF. The V and J genes are TRBV7-2 and TRBJ2-6, with D possibly called TRBD1 or TRBD2 (5 bases each). The length of the CDR3 is 17 residues. V lost 5 bases and J 0 bases, leaving 14 bases between the germline ends. Germline lookup yields CDR1 SGHTA and CDR2 FQGNSA.

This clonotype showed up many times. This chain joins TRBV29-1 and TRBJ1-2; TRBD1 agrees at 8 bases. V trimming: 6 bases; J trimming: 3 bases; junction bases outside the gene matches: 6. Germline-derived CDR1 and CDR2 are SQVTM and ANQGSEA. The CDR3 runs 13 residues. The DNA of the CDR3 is TGCAGCGTCCCGGACAGGGCTTACTATGGCTACACCTTC. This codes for CSVPDRAYYGYTF.

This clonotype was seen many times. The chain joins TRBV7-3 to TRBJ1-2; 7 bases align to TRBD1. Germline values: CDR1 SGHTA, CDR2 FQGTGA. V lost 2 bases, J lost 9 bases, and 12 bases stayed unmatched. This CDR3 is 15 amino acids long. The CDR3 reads CASSLYTGVPESYTF. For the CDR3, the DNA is TGTGCCAGCAGCTTATATACAGGGGTGCCTGAGAGCTACACCTTC.

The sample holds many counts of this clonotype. CDR3 nucleotides: TGTGCCAGCAGCTTAGATCGGGCTAGACACTACGAGCAGTACGTC. Translating it yields CASSLDRARHYEQYV. The V call is TRBV11-3, the J call TRBJ2-7; D uncertain. The V end lost 0 bases, the J end lost 3 bases, and 12 bases lay between the germline ends. The CDR3 covers 15 residues. Germline lookup yields CDR1 SGHNT and CDR2 YENEEA.

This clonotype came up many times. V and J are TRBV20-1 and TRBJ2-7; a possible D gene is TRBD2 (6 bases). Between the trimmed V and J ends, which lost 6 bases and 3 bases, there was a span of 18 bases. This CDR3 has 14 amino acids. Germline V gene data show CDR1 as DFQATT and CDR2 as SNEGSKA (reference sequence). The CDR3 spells CSAPQTSGYYEQYF. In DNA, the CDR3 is TGCAGTGCCCCACAGACTAGTGGATACTACGAGCAGTACTTC.